This T cell receptor (beta chain) was captured in a study of technical replicates of blood from several donors. The V end was cut by 0 bases, the J end by 4 bases, with 12 bases between. Germline V lookup: CDR1 LNHNV, CDR2 YYDKDF (reference sequence). The CDR3 is 15 amino acids. Assay: immunoSEQ multiplex PCR; the TCRdb copy retains only in-frame clones and omits some. The sample holds 98,000 or so clones, around 96% seen once. The chain links TRBV15 to TRBJ2-5, with a weak D call TRBD1 (7 bases). The sequenced sample was T cells isolated from PBMCs. This receptor was obtained from a human donor in good health. The CDR3 protein is CATSRDQGGGETQYF. The CDR3 nucleotides read TGTGCCACCAGCAGAGATCAGGGGGGAGGAGAGACCCAGTACTTC.